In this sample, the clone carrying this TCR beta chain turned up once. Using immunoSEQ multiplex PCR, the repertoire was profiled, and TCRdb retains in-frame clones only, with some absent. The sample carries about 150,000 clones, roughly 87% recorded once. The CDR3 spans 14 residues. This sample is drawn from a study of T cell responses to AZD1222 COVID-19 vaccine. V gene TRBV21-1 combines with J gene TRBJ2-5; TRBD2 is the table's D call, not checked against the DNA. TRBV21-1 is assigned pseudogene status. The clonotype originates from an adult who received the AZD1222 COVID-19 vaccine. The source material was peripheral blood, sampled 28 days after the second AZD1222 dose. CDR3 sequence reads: CASSRQGGQETQYF. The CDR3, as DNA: TGTGCCAGCAGCAGGCAGGGAGGCCAAGAGACCCAGTACTTC.